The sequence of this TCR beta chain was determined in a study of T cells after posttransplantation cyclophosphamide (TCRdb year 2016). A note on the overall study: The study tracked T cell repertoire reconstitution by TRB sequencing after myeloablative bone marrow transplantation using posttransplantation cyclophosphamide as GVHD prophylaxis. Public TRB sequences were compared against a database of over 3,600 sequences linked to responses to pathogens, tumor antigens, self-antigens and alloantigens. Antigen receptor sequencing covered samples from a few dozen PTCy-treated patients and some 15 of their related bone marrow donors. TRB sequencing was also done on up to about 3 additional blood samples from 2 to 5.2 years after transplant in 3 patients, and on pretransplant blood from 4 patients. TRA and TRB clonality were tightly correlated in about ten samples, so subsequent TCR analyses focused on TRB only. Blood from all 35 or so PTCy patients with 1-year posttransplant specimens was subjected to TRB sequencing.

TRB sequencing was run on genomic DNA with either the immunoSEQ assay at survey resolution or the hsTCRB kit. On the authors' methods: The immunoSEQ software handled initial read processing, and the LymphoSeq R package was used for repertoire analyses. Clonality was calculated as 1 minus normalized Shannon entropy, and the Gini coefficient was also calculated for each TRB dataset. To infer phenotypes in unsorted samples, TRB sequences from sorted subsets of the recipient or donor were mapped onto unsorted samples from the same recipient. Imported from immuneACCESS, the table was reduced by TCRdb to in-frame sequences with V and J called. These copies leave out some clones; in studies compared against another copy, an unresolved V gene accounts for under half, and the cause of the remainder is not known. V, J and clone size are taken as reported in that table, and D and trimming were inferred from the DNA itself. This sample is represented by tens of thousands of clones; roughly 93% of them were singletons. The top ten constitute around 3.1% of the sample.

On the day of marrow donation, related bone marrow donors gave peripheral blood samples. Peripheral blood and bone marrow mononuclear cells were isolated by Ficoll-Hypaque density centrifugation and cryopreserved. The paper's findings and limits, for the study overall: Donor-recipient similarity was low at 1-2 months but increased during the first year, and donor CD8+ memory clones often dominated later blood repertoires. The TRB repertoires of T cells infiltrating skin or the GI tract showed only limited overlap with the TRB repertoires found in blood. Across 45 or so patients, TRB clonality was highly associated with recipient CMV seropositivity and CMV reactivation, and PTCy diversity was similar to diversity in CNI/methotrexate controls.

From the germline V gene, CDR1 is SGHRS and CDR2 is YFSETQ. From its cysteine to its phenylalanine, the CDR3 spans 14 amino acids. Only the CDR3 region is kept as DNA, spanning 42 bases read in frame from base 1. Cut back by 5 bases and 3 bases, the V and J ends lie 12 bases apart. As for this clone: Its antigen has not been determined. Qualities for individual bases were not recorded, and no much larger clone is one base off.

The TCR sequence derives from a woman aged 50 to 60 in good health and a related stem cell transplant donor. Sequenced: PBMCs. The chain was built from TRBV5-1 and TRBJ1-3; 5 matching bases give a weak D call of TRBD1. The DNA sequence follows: TGCGCCAGCAGGGAAGGGGCATATGGAAACACCATATATTTT. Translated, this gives CASREGAYGNTIYF.